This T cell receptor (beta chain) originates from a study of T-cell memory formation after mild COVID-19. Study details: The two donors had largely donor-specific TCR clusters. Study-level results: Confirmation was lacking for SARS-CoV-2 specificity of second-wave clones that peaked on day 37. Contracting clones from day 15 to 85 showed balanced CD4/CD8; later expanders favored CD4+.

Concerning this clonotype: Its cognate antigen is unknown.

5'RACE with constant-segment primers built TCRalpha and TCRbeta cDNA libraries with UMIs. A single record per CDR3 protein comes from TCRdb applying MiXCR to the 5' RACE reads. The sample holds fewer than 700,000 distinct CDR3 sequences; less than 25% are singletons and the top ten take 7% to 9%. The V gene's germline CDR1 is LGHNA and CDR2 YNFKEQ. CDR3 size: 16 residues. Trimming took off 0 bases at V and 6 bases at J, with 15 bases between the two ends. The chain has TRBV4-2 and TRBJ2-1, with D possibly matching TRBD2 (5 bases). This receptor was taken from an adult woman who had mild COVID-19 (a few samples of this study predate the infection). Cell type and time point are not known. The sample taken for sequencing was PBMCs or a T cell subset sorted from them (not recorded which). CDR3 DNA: TGTGCCAGCAGCCAAGAAGGTACTAGACGGGCCAATGAGCAGTTCTTC. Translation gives CASSQEGTRRANEQFF.